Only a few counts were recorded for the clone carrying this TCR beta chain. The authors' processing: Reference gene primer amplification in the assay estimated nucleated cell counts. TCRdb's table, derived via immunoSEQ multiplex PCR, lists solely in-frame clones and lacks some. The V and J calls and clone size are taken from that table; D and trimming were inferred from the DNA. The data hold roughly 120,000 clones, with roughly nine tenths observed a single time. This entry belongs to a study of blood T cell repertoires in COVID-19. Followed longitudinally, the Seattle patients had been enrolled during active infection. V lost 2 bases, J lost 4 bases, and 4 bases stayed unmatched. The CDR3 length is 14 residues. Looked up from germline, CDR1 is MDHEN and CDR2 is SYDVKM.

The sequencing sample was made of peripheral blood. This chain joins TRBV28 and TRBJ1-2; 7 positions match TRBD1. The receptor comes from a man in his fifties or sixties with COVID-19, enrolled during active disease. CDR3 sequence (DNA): TGTGCCAGCAGTTTAGGGGGACAGTTCTATGGCTACACCTTC. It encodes CASSLGGQFYGYTF.